This T cell receptor (beta chain) was identified during a study of tumor-infiltrating lymphocytes in primary liver carcinoma. Turning to the study itself: Surgery removed the patients' primary liver carcinoma. Spanning 4.2 to 10 cm, the tumors were T1-T3 N0M0.

The germline CDR1 and CDR2 sequences are SQVTM and ANQGSEA. This CDR3 region has 9 residues. About this clonotype: Its antigen remains unidentified. At one end the junction does not follow the germline gene, possibly because of a read error.

From approximately 550 ng of total RNA, TCR beta-specific cDNA was reverse-transcribed using a constant-region primer. Sequencing libraries for TCR beta derived from three nested multiplex PCR rounds that used slightly modified ARM-PCR. TRBV1-TRBV30 forward primers and a C-beta reverse primer were used in the first two PCR rounds, which each ran for approximately 11 cycles. TCRdb re-derived calls from the multiplex PCR reads in MiXCR, one entry per CDR3 protein. Of about 310,000 distinct CDR3 sequences listed, 55% to 65% are singletons. Study-level points and caveats: Tumor-adjacent and tumor-blood pairs showed less overlap than tumor region pairs.

RNA isolated from unsorted whole blood supplied the blood RNA, with germline DNA also extracted. Donors were untreated and chronically infected with HBV. The chain uses TRBV29-1 and TRBJ2-1; TRBD1 matches 9 bases. Sequenced: peripheral blood. This TCR was sampled from a man aged 40-49 years with primary liver carcinoma and hepatitis B virus infection. DNA of the CDR3: TGTAGCGTTTCAGACAGGGGGATGTTC. Translating it yields CSVSDRGMF.